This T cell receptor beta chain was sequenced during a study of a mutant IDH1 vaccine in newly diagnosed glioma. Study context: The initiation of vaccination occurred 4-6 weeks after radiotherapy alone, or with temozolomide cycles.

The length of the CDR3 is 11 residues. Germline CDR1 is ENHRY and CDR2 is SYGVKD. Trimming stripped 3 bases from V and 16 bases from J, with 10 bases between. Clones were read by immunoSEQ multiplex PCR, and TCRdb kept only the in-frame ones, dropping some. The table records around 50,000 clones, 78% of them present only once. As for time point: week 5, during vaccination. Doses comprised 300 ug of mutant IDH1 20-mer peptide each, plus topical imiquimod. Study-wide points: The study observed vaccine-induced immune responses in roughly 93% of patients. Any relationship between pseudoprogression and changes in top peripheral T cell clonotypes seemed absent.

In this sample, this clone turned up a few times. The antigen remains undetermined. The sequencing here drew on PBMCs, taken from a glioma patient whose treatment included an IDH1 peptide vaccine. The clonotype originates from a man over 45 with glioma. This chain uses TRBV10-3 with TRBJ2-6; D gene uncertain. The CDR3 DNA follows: TGTGCCATCAGTGATAGGGAAATGCTGACTTTC. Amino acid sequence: CAISDREMLTF.